This TCR beta chain was identified in a study of neurological immune-mediated disorders. At the level of the study: Of about 34 multiple sclerosis patients, some 31 were relapsing-remitting and 3 secondary progressive. Points from the study as a whole: Phylogenetic grouping placed 18 of 34 multiple sclerosis patients' repertoires in one related-CDR3 cluster, a possible signature.

Time point specified: longitudinal time-point 2. Stored at -80 C, 2 million PBMCs were the source of the unsorted libraries. CDR1 MNHNY and CDR2 SVGAGI come from the germline V gene (reference sequence). The CDR3 covers 19 residues. Trimming took off 0 bases at V and 1 base at J, with 21 bases between the two ends. This clonotype has a handful of counts. Its antigen is as yet unknown. TCRdb re-called the 5' RACE reads with MiXCR, one entry per CDR3 protein. Of tens of thousands of distinct CDR3 sequences in the sample, 5.5% to 6.5% were seen once. The TCR sequence derives from a woman in her fifties or sixties with multiple sclerosis. Material: PBMCs. The chain combines TRBV6-6 with TRBJ1-1; D is unclear. The CDR3 nucleotides are TGTGCCAGCAGTTACTCGCACTTACTCGACAACCCCCCGAACACTGAAGCTTTCTTT. This translates into CASSYSHLLDNPPNTEAFF.